In this sample, the clone carrying this T cell receptor (beta chain) turned up many times. Its specificity is unknown. The entry originates in a study of T-cell memory formation after mild COVID-19. Study as a whole: Clusters of TCRs were largely donor specific. The study's findings and limits: Cross-reactive memory appears to have joined, as suggested by some responding clones showing up in pre-infection memory.

CDR1 and CDR2 (germline): SGHTA, FQGNSA. This CDR3 comprises 16 residues. V gave up 0 bases and J gave up 0 bases, with 11 bases separating them. MiXCR, run by TCRdb on the 5' RACE reads, gives a single entry per CDR3 protein. The data contain around 340,000 distinct CDR3 sequences, 10% to 15% of them singletons. The V and J genes are TRBV7-2 and TRBJ2-5; D is possibly TRBD1 (5 bases). The sequencing sample was made of PBMCs or a T cell subset sorted from them (not recorded which). This sequence originates from a man aged 18-30 years who had mild COVID-19 (a few samples of this study predate the infection). Cell type and time point are not known. CDR3 bases: TGTGCCAGCAGCTTAGCGAAGGGGCTGGACCAAGAGACCCAGTACTTC. It yields the protein CASSLAKGLDQETQYF.